The subject of this entry is one TCR beta chain. V lost 2 bases and J 3 bases, leaving 11 bases between the germline ends. CDR1 is SGHVS and CDR2 is FQNEAQ in the germline V gene. The CDR3 is 15 residues long. Assay: immunoSEQ multiplex PCR; the TCRdb copy retains only in-frame clones and omits some. This table has nearly 95,000 clones, almost 97% appearing once. These data come from a study of technical replicates of blood from several donors. The chain couples TRBV7-8 to TRBJ1-3; TRBD1 is a possible D gene (5 bases). The sequenced material came from T cells isolated from PBMCs. The source of this sequence is a human donor in good health. In DNA, the CDR3 is TGTGCCAGCAGCTTACCGGGGGTATATGGAAACACCATATATTTT. Protein: CASSLPGVYGNTIYF.